Listed below are T cell receptor beta chains from one sample, sequenced in a study of T cell repertoires in cytomegalovirus infection. In TCRdb, the reads were re-called with MiXCR into one record per CDR3 protein. Of just under 550,000 distinct CDR3 sequences in the sample, about 30% were seen once. Sample: PBMCs. The source of these receptors is a human donor in good health (CMV status not recorded). Some clones in this sample may be carry-over from other donors' samples. CDR3s include the opening cysteine and the closing phenylalanine or tryptophan. D genes are given only for firm matches. Clone size is shown for a subset of rows, as once, few, many or a class of expanded clone.

V: TRBV9
D: -
size: few
J: TRBJ2-1
DNA: TGTGCCAGCAGCGTAGCTGGGGGGAGCTCCTACAATGAGCAGTTCTTC
CDR3: CASSVAGGSSYNEQFF

V: TRBV6-5
D: TRBD2
size: -
J: TRBJ2-2
DNA: TGTGCCAGCAGTTATACGGGACTAGCTCCCGGGGAGCTGTTTTTT
CDR3: CASSYTGLAPGELFF

V: TRBV5-6
D: -
size: -
J: TRBJ2-5
DNA: TGTGCCAGCAGCCGCCCAGTGGAGACCCAGTACTTC
CDR3: CASSRPVETQYF

V: TRBV7-9
D: TRBD2
size: -
J: TRBJ2-7
DNA: TGTGCCAGCAGCTTCGACGGGAGGGCCGGAGACGAGCAGTACTTC
CDR3: CASSFDGRAGDEQYF

V: TRBV6-6
D: TRBD1
size: few
J: TRBJ1-5
DNA: TGTGCCAGCAGCTACAGACAGGGAATGGGCAATCAGCCCCAGCATTTT
CDR3: CASSYRQGMGNQPQHF

V: TRBV6-2/TRBV6-3
D: TRBD2
size: once
J: TRBJ2-1
DNA: TGTGCCAGCAAGGGGGACGGTAGCGGGAGGACATTCAATGAGCAGTTCTTC
CDR3: CASKGDGSGRTFNEQFF

V: TRBV7-9
D: TRBD1
size: few
J: TRBJ2-7
DNA: TGTGCCAGCAGCCCCCGACAGGGGTTCCACGAGCAGTACTTC
CDR3: CASSPRQGFHEQYF

V: TRBV7-2
D: -
size: -
J: TRBJ2-7
DNA: TGTGCCAGCAGCTTAGACAGGGCCGAGCAGTACTTC
CDR3: CASSLDRAEQYF

V: TRBV9
D: -
size: -
J: TRBJ2-3
DNA: TGTGCCAGCAGCGAGCCCAACACAGATACGCAGTATTTT
CDR3: CASSEPNTDTQYF

V: TRBV7-2
D: -
size: few
J: TRBJ2-3
DNA: TGTGCCAGCAGCTTAGTGCGGACAGCGTTTAGCACAGATACGCAGTATTTT
CDR3: CASSLVRTAFSTDTQYF

V: TRBV28
D: -
size: -
J: TRBJ2-3
DNA: TGTGCCACCAGGCTTAGCGGTAGCACAGATACGCAGTATTTT
CDR3: CATRLSGSTDTQYF

V: TRBV7-8
D: -
size: -
J: TRBJ2-1
DNA: TGTGCCAGCAGCTCAATGGGGACCCGCAACAATGAGCAGTTCTTC
CDR3: CASSSMGTRNNEQFF

V: TRBV19
D: TRBD1
size: -
J: TRBJ2-1
DNA: TGTGCCAGTAGTTATCAGGGGGCTCGTCTCAATGAGCAGTTCTTC
CDR3: CASSYQGARLNEQFF

V: TRBV7-2
D: -
size: many
J: TRBJ2-3
DNA: TGTGCCAGCAGCTTGTTTGCCCCGGGGTTTAGCACAGATACGCAGTATTTT
CDR3: CASSLFAPGFSTDTQYF

V: TRBV3-1
D: TRBD1
size: -
J: TRBJ1-2
DNA: TGTGCCAGCAGCCAAGTTCAGGGGGCGCCTATCTATGGCTACACCTTC
CDR3: CASSQVQGAPIYGYTF

V: TRBV10-3
D: -
size: -
J: TRBJ2-2
DNA: TGTGCCATCAGCGGGCAGGGGACGTCGAACACCGGGGAGCTGTTTTTT
CDR3: CAISGQGTSNTGELFF

V: TRBV9
D: TRBD1
size: once
J: TRBJ1-3
DNA: TGTGCCAGCAGCGCCCCAGGGGGCAGTGGAAACACCATATATTTT
CDR3: CASSAPGGSGNTIYF

V: TRBV20-1
D: TRBD1
size: few
J: TRBJ2-6
DNA: TGCAGTTCGGACAGGGGCGGTGGGGCCAACGTCCTGACTTTC
CDR3: CSSDRGGGANVLTF

V: TRBV7-2
D: TRBD1
size: many
J: TRBJ1-2
DNA: TGTGCCAGCAGCCAACGACAGGGATATGGCTACACCTTC
CDR3: CASSQRQGYGYTF

V: TRBV9
D: TRBD1
size: -
J: TRBJ1-4
DNA: TGTGCCAGCAGCGTAGCCCCGGACAGGGGGAATGAAAAACTGTTTTTT
CDR3: CASSVAPDRGNEKLFF

V: TRBV6-2/TRBV6-3
D: -
size: few
J: TRBJ1-1
DNA: TGTGCCAGCAGCCACACGCCAACAGGGGAAGCTTTCTTT
CDR3: CASSHTPTGEAFF

V: TRBV5-1
D: TRBD2
size: few
J: TRBJ2-1
DNA: TGCGCCAGCAGCGGGGTAGCGGGGGCCGCCTACAATGAGCAGTTCTTC
CDR3: CASSGVAGAAYNEQFF

V: TRBV6-1
D: -
size: few
J: TRBJ1-1
DNA: TGTGCCAGCAGCTCCCGTCCCGTGAACACTGAAGCTTTCTTT
CDR3: CASSSRPVNTEAFF

V: TRBV28
D: TRBD1
size: few
J: TRBJ1-1
DNA: TGTGCCAGCAGTTCCGCCCCCAAACAGGGGCGGTGGACTGAAGCTTTCTTT
CDR3: CASSSAPKQGRWTEAFF

V: TRBV7-9
D: -
size: many
J: TRBJ2-1
DNA: TGTGCCAGCAGCTTGTTCATAACCAGCTCTGGATTGAATGAGCAGTTCTTC
CDR3: CASSLFITSSGLNEQFF

V: TRBV7-9
D: TRBD1
size: many
J: TRBJ2-2
DNA: TGTGCCAGCAGGCCTGGACAGGGGTGGACCGGGGAGCTGTTTTTT
CDR3: CASRPGQGWTGELFF

V: TRBV27
D: -
size: few
J: TRBJ2-7
DNA: TGTGCCAGCAGCGGACTGGGTCCCTACGAGCAGTACTTC
CDR3: CASSGLGPYEQYF

V: TRBV7-3
D: -
size: many
J: TRBJ2-7
DNA: TGTGCCAGCAGCTTTAGCCCAGGGGACTACGAGCAGTACTTC
CDR3: CASSFSPGDYEQYF

V: TRBV7-2
D: -
size: -
J: TRBJ2-3
DNA: TGTGCCAGCAGCTCCGAAAGCGGAACCACAGATACGCAGTATTTT
CDR3: CASSSESGTTDTQYF

V: TRBV7-2
D: -
size: -
J: TRBJ1-1
DNA: TGTGCCAGCAGCCACGGCGGGGGGTCTGAAGCTTTCTTT
CDR3: CASSHGGGSEAFF

V: TRBV7-9
D: TRBD1
size: -
J: TRBJ1-1
DNA: TGTGCCAGCAGGCAGGACAGGATCATGAACACTGAAGCTTTCTTT
CDR3: CASRQDRIMNTEAFF

V: TRBV18
D: TRBD1
size: -
J: TRBJ2-1
DNA: TGTGCCAGCTCACCAACGGGACAGGGGTACAATGAGCAGTTCTTC
CDR3: CASSPTGQGYNEQFF

V: TRBV5-5
D: TRBD2
size: -
J: TRBJ2-7
DNA: TGTGCCAGCAGCTTGACTACTAGCGGGAGGGCCCCCTACGAGCAGTACTTC
CDR3: CASSLTTSGRAPYEQYF

V: TRBV11-2
D: TRBD2
size: few
J: TRBJ2-1
DNA: TGTGCCAGCGGACGGGGGGGCACCTACAATGAGCAGTTCTTC
CDR3: CASGRGGTYNEQFF

V: TRBV27
D: TRBD1
size: -
J: TRBJ2-7
DNA: TGTGCCAGCACACCCGGGACAGGGGAACCCTACGAGCAGTACTTC
CDR3: CASTPGTGEPYEQYF

V: TRBV5-6
D: -
size: once
J: TRBJ1-1
DNA: TGTGCCAGCAGCTTGGGGGGGGGGGCGAGGACTGAAGCTTTCTTT
CDR3: CASSLGGGARTEAFF

V: TRBV20-1
D: TRBD2
size: few
J: TRBJ2-7
DNA: TGCAGTGCTCAGGGGACTAGCGGGAGGGCCTCCTACGAGCAGTACTTC
CDR3: CSAQGTSGRASYEQYF

V: TRBV20-1
D: TRBD1
size: few
J: TRBJ1-2
DNA: TGCAGTGCTAGAGACTTTCGGACAGGACGAAACACCTTC
CDR3: CSARDFRTGRNTF

V: TRBV18
D: TRBD2
size: -
J: TRBJ2-5
DNA: TGTGCCAGCTCACCGACTAGCGCTAAAGAGACCCAGTACTTC
CDR3: CASSPTSAKETQYF

V: TRBV6-2/TRBV6-3
D: -
size: -
J: TRBJ2-2
DNA: TGTGCCACCAAAGCGACATGGCCAACGAACACCGGGGAGCTGTTTTTT
CDR3: CATKATWPTNTGELFF

V: TRBV19
D: TRBD2
size: -
J: TRBJ2-3
DNA: TGTGCCAGCAAGCTAGCGGGAGGAGGGGCAGATACGCAGTATTTT
CDR3: CASKLAGGGADTQYF

V: TRBV12-3/TRBV12-4
D: TRBD1
size: few
J: TRBJ1-2
DNA: TGTGCCAGCAGCCCCTGGGACAGTGGCTACACCTTC
CDR3: CASSPWDSGYTF

V: TRBV11-2
D: TRBD1
size: -
J: TRBJ1-5
DNA: TGTGCCAGCAGCGGACAGGGAGGGCATCAGCCCCAGCATTTT
CDR3: CASSGQGGHQPQHF

V: TRBV11-2
D: TRBD1
size: few
J: TRBJ2-7
DNA: TGTGCCAGCAGCTTTAACGAGGGGACAGCGTACGAGCAGTACTTC
CDR3: CASSFNEGTAYEQYF

V: TRBV19
D: TRBD1
size: few
J: TRBJ1-2
DNA: TGTGCCAGTAGTATGAGGGACAGGGCAGCTAACTATGGCTACACCTTC
CDR3: CASSMRDRAANYGYTF

V: TRBV4-1
D: -
size: -
J: TRBJ2-7
DNA: TGCGCCAGCAGCCACGCCCCGGGCTTTCTGGGCAACGAGCAGTACTTC
CDR3: CASSHAPGFLGNEQYF

V: TRBV6-6
D: TRBD2
size: -
J: TRBJ2-2
DNA: TGTGCCAGCAGTTACAGCTATGGACTAGCGGCGAACACCGGGGAGCTGTTTTTT
CDR3: CASSYSYGLAANTGELFF

V: TRBV7-8
D: TRBD1
size: many
J: TRBJ1-2
DNA: TGTGCCAGCAGCCCCGGGACAGACAACTATGGCTACACCTTC
CDR3: CASSPGTDNYGYTF

V: TRBV20-1
D: TRBD1
size: -
J: TRBJ2-5
DNA: TGCAGTGCACAGGGGTTGGGAGTTGAGACCCAGTACTTC
CDR3: CSAQGLGVETQYF

V: TRBV4-3
D: TRBD1
size: few
J: TRBJ2-2
DNA: TGCGCCAGCAGCTTACCACCTCCGGGACAGGGAACCGGGGAGCTGTTTTTT
CDR3: CASSLPPPGQGTGELFF

V: TRBV5-6
D: -
size: -
J: TRBJ1-2
DNA: TGTGCCAGCAGTAGATCCCTCGGGACACCCTATGGCTACACCTTC
CDR3: CASSRSLGTPYGYTF

V: TRBV20-1
D: TRBD2
size: -
J: TRBJ2-1
DNA: TGCAGTGCTTCGGGACTAGCGAGCTCCTACAATGAGCAGTTCTTC
CDR3: CSASGLASSYNEQFF

V: TRBV20-1
D: TRBD1
size: few
J: TRBJ2-3
DNA: TGCAGTGCTCTCGCCCCGGGACAGCTTAGCACAGATACGCAGTATTTT
CDR3: CSALAPGQLSTDTQYF

V: TRBV23-1
D: -
size: -
J: TRBJ2-5
DNA: TGCGCCAGCAGTCAATCCGACCAGGCCCAAGAGACCCAGTACTTC
CDR3: CASSQSDQAQETQYF

V: TRBV12-3/TRBV12-4
D: -
size: -
J: TRBJ1-1
DNA: TGTGCCAGCAGTAACCAGTTAGACACTGAAGCTTTCTTT
CDR3: CASSNQLDTEAFF